The entry below gives a single T cell receptor (beta chain) sequence along with its context. Its antigen is not known. The data stem from a study of graft-versus-host responses after intestinal transplantation. Study details: Anti-thymocyte globulin served as induction for all recipients, who then took tacrolimus and steroids for about three years. Study outcomes and limitations: Early post-transplant declines in HvG were associated with peak levels of circulating GvH clones.

Germline values: CDR1 SEHNR, CDR2 FQNEAQ (reference sequence). The germline V and J ends were trimmed by 4 bases and 0 bases, with 8 bases remaining between them. There are 14 residues in the CDR3. Produced via immunoSEQ multiplex PCR; TCRdb's table is partial and in-frame only. The data show about 38,000 clones, around 86% seen once. The sample was PBMCs, taken 1,000 to 1,200 days after transplant. The clonotype was recovered from a human patient who received an intestinal transplant, so some T cells may come from the graft donor. This sequence joins TRBV7-9 and TRBJ2-3; D ambiguous. In DNA form, the CDR3 reads TGTGCCAGCAGCTCGCGGTTAAGCACAGATACGCAGTATTTT. Residues: CASSSRLSTDTQYF. Drawing the rest from reference TRBV7-9 and TRBJ2-3, the complete variable domain is DTGVSQNPRHKITKRGQNVTFRCDPISEHNRLYWYRQTLGQGPEFLTYFQNEAQLEKSRLLSDRFSAERPKGSFSTLEIQRTEQGDSAMYLCASSSRLSTDTQYFGPGTRLTVL.